This T cell receptor (beta chain) was observed in a study of blood T cells in healthy people across ages. Study-wide findings and caveats: Significant beta diversity loss was already apparent by age roughly 40, declining roughly linearly. Unknown donor CMV status possibly confounded expanded clonotype changes.

Then a second PCR, running roughly 7 to 11 cycles, was carried out with a sample-barcoded 5' primer and a J-beta primer mix. TCRdb used MiXCR to reprocess the 5' RACE reads, holding one entry per CDR3 protein. The profile covers roughly 800,000 distinct CDR3 sequences, with around a quarter appearing a single time and more than 7.5% taken by the ten largest. As concerns this clonotype: Its antigen remains unidentified.

Germline CDR1 and CDR2: MGHRA and YSYEKL. The CDR3 contains 16 residues. Trimming left V 0 bases short and J 2 bases short, with 14 bases between. The data were also submitted as part of a second study, on T cells of mothers and their children. That paper notes: Unrelated mother-child pairs always had slightly, but never significantly, lower normalized overlap than related pairs.

This TCR came from a boy younger than 18 in good health. This sequence joins TRBV4-1 and TRBJ2-7; maybe TRBD1 (6 bases). Specimen: blood. The CDR3 loop reads CASSQDILQGAYEQYF. The CDR3 nucleotides read TGCGCCAGCAGCCAAGATATTTTACAGGGAGCCTACGAGCAGTACTTC.